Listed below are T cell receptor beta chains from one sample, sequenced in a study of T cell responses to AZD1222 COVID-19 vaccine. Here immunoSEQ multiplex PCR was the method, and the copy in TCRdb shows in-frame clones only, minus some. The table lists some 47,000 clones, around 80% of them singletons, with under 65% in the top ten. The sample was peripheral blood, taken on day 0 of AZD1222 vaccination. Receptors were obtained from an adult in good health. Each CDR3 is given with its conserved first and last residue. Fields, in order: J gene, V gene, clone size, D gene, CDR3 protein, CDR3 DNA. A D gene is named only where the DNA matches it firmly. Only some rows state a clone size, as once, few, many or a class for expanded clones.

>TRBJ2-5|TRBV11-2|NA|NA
CASSPTGRQETQYF
TGTGCCAGCAGCCCAACAGGGAGGCAAGAGACCCAGTACTTC
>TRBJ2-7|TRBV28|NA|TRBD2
CASSLQRELHEQYF
TGTGCCAGCAGTTTACAGCGGGAGCTCCACGAGCAGTACTTC
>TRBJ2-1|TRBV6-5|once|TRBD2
CASRNGGNNEQFF
TGTGCCAGCAGGAACGGGGGGAACAATGAGCAGTTCTTC
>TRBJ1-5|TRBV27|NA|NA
CASSWTGNQPQHF
TGTGCCAGCAGTTGGACGGGCAATCAGCCCCAGCATTTT
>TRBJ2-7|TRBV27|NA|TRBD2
CASRGSGRSYEQYF
TGTGCCAGCCGTGGTAGCGGGCGATCCTACGAGCAGTACTTC
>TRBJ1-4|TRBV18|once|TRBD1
CASSPGTGGEKLFF
TGTGCCAGCTCACCTGGGACAGGGGGCGAAAAACTGTTTTTT
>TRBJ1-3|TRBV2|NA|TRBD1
CASSGTGVAGNTIYF
TGTGCCAGCAGTGGGACAGGAGTAGCTGGAAACACCATATATTTT
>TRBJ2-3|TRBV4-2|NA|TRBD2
CASSQELAGADTQYF
TGTGCCAGCAGCCAAGAGCTAGCGGGAGCAGATACGCAGTATTTT
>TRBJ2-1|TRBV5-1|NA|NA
CASSSLVNNNEQFF
TGCGCCAGCAGCTCTTTGGTAAACAACAATGAGCAGTTCTTC
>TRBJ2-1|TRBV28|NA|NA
CASSVAGASSYNEQFF
TGTGCCAGCAGTGTCGCGGGGGCGAGCTCCTACAATGAGCAGTTCTTC
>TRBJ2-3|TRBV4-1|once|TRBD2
CASQAGGFPYSTDTQYF
TGCGCCAGCCAGGCGGGAGGTTTCCCCTATAGCACAGATACGCAGTATTTT
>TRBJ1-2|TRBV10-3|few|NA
CAITPASNYGYTF
TGTGCCATCACCCCGGCCTCTAACTATGGCTACACCTTC
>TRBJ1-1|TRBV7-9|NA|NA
CASSPEGRRNTEAFF
TGTGCCAGCAGCCCGGAGGGCAGGAGGAACACTGAAGCTTTCTTT
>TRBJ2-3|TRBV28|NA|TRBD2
CASSPVDSGRHTQYF
TGTGCCAGCAGTCCGGTTGATAGCGGGAGGCATACGCAGTATTTT
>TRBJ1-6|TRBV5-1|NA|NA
CASSLGGLQSPLHF
TGCGCCAGCAGCTTGGGGGGGCTCCAATCACCCCTCCACTTT
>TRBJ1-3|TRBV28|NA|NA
CASSLWTGLAIYF
TGTGCCAGCAGTTTATGGACAGGACTCGCCATATATTTT
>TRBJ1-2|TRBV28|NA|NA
CASSFPLANYGYTF
TGTGCCAGCAGTTTCCCTCTGGCTAACTATGGCTACACCTTC
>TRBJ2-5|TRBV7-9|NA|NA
CASSSLALGETQYF
TGTGCCAGCAGCTCCCTGGCCCTGGGGGAGACCCAGTACTTC
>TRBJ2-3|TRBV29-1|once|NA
CSAEGGVSDTQYF
TGCAGCGCCGAGGGGGGGGTGTCAGATACGCAGTATTTT
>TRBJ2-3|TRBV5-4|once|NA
CASSRSSGGGDTQYF
TGTGCCAGCAGCAGGTCTAGTGGAGGGGGGGATACGCAGTATTTT
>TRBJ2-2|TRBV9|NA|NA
CASSVGPPGTGELFF
TGTGCCAGCAGCGTAGGCCCCCCGGGGACCGGGGAGCTGTTTTTT
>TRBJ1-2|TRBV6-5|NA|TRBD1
CASSRRDRAGYTF
TGTGCCAGCAGTCGAAGGGACAGGGCTGGCTACACCTTC